This section outlines one TCR beta chain sequence together with its context. Its antigen is not identified. The data are from a study of T cell responses to AZD1222 COVID-19 vaccine. Study-wide results and limits: The donor group comprised mostly white British people and more females; the analysis possibly underestimated clonal diversity.

Assay: immunoSEQ multiplex PCR; the TCRdb copy retains only in-frame clones and omits some. The table lists under 85,000 clones, roughly 87% of them singletons, with more than 4.5% in the top ten. The germline V and J ends were trimmed by 0 bases and 5 bases, with 10 bases remaining between them. The CDR3 has 14 residues. CDR1 and CDR2 (germline): LGHNA, YSLEER. This sequence was found in an adult in good health. Sequencing used peripheral blood, obtained on day 0 of MenACWY control vaccination. The rearrangement links TRBV4-3 to TRBJ1-1; possibly TRBD1 for D (5 bases). The CDR3 loop is CASSQDWGGTEAFF. CDR3 bases: TGCGCCAGCAGCCAAGATTGGGGGGGGACTGAAGCTTTCTTT.